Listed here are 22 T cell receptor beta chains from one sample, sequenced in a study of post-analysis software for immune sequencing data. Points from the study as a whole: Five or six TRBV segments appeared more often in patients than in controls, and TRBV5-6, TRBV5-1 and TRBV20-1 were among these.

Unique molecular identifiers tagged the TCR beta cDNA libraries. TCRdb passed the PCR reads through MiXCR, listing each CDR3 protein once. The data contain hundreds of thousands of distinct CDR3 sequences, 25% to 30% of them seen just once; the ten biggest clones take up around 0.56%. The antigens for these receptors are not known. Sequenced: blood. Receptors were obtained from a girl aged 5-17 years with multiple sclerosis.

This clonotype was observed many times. CDR3 loop: CSVEVARAGAGEQYF. The CDR3 DNA reads as TGCAGCGTTGAAGTGGCACGCGCAGGGGCGGGAGAGCAGTACTTC. The rearrangement joins TRBV29-1 to TRBJ2-7, with D perhaps assigned TRBD1 or TRBD2 (6 bases each). CDR1 is SQVTM, CDR2 ANQGSEA, per germline. The CDR3 spans 15 residues. Trimming cost V 1 base and J 7 bases, with 20 bases left between them.

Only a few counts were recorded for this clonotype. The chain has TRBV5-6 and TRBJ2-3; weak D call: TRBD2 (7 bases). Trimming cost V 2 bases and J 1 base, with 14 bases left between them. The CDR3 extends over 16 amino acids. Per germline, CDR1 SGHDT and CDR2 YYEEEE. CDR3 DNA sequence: TGTGCCAGCAGCTTTTGGGGGGGCATCCGCACAGATACGCAGTATTTT. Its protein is CASSFWGGIRTDTQYF.

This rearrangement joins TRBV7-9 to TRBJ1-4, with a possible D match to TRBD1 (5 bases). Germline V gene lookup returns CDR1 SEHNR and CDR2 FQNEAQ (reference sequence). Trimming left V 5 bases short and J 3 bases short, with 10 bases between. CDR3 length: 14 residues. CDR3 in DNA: TGTGCCAGCAGCCCAGGCAGGGCTAATGAAAAACTGTTTTTT. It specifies CASSPGRANEKLFF.

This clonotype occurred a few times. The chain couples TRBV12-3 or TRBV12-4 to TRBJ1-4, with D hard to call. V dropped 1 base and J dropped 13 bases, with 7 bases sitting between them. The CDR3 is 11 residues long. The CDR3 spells CASSLGNRLFF. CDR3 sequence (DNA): TGTGCCAGCAGTTTAGGAAATAGACTGTTTTTT.

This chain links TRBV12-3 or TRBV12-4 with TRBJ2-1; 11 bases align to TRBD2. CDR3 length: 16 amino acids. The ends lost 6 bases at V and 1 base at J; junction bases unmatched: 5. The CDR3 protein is CASSRLAGPSYNEQFF. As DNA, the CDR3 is TGTGCCAGCAGCCGACTAGCGGGGCCTTCCTACAATGAGCAGTTCTTC.

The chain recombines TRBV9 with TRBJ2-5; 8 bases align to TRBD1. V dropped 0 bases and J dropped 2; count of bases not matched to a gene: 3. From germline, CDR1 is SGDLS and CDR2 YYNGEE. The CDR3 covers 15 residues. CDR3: CASSVVGTGQETQYF. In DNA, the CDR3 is TGTGCCAGCAGCGTAGTGGGGACAGGACAAGAGACCCAGTACTTC.

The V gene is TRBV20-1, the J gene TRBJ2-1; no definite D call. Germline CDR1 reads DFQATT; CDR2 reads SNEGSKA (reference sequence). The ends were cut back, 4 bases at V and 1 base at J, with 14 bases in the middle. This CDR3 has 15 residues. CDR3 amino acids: CSANFLPTSYNEQFF. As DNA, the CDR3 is TGCAGTGCTAACTTCCTCCCGACGTCCTACAATGAGCAGTTCTTC.

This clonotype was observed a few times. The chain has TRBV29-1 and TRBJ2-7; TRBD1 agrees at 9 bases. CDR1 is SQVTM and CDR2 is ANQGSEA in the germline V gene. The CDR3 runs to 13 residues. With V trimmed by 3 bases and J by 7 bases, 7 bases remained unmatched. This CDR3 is CSVEGQGPREQYF. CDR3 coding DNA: TGCAGCGTTGAGGGACAGGGCCCAAGGGAGCAGTACTTC.

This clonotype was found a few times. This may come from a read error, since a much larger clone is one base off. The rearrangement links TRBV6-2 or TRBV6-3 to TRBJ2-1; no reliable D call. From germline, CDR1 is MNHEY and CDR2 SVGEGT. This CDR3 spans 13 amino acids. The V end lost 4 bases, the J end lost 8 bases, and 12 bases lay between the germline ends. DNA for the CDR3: TGTGCCAGCAGTTCTGGACCTAGGGATGAGCAGTTCTTC. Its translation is CASSSGPRDEQFF.

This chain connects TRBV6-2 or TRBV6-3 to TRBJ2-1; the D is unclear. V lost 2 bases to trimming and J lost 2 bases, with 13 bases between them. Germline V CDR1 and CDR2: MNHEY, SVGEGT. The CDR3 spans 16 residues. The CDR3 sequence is CASSYRSNHAYNEQFF. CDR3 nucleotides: TGTGCCAGCAGTTACCGGTCAAATCATGCCTACAATGAGCAGTTCTTC.

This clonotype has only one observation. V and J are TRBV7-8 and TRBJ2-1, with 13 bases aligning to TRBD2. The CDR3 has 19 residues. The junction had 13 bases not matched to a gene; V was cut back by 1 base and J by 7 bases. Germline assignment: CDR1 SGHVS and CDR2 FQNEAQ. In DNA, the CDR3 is TGTGCCAGCAGCTTAGTGGCCTTGAGGACTAGCGGGAGTCGAAATGAGCAGTTCTTC. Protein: CASSLVALRTSGSRNEQFF.

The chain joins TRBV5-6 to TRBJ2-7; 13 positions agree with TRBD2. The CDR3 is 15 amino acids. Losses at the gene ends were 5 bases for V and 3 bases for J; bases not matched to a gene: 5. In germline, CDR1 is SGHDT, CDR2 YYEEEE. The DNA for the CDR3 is TGTGCCAGCAGAAGACTAGCGGGGGGCCTCTACGAGCAGTACTTC. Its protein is CASRRLAGGLYEQYF.

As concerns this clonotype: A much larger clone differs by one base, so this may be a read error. The CDR3 is CASSLEVGAFYEQYV. The CDR3 bases are TGTGCCAGCAGCTTGGAAGTGGGGGCCTTCTACGAGCAGTACGTC. This chain joins TRBV5-5 and TRBJ2-7; tentatively, D is TRBD1 (6 bases). The CDR3 sequence is 15 residues long. Germline V lookup: CDR1 SGHKS, CDR2 YYEKEE (reference sequence). The V and J ends lost 0 bases and 3 bases respectively, with 13 bases between them.

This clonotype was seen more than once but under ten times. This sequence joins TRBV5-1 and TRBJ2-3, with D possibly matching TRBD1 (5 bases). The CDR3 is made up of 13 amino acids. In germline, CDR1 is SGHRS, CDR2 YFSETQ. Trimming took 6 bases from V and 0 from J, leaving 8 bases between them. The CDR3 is CASNQGSTDTQYF. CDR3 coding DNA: TGCGCCAGCAACCAGGGTAGCACAGATACGCAGTATTTT.

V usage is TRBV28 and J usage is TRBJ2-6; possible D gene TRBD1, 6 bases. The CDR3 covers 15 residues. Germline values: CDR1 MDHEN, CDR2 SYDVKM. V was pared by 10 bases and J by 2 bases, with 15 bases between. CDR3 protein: CATTGWGAGANVLTF. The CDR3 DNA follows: TGTGCCACCACAGGGTGGGGTGCTGGGGCCAACGTCCTGACTTTC.

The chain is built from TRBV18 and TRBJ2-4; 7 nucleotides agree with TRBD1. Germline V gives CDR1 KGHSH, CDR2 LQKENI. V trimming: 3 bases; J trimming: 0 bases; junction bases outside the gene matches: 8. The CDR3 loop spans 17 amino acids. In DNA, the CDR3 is TGTGCCAGCTCACCCGGAACAGGGGTCATAGCCAAAAACATTCAGTACTTC. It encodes CASSPGTGVIAKNIQYF.

The CDR3 is CASSLIPGREPQHF. CDR3 in DNA: TGCGCCAGCAGCTTGATCCCAGGTCGAGAGCCCCAGCATTTT. The V call is TRBV5-1, the J call TRBJ1-5; unclear D gene. The germline V and J ends were trimmed by 1 base and 8 bases, with 13 bases remaining between them. The CDR3 is made up of 14 amino acids. Per the germline V gene, CDR1 is SGHRS and CDR2 is YFSETQ.

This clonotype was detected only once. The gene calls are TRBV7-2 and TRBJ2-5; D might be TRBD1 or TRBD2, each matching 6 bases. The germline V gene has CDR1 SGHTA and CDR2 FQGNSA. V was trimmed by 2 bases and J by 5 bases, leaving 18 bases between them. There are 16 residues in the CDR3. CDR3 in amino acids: CASSLMVQGRMETQYF. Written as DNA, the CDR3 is TGTGCCAGCAGCTTAATGGTTCAGGGGAGGATGGAGACCCAGTACTTC.

Here the CDR3 DNA reads TGTGCCAGCAGTTTCGGGAGGGACAGGGGATTCGGGACCCAGTACTTC. It is translated as CASSFGRDRGFGTQYF. The chain carries TRBV28 and TRBJ2-5, with 10 bases fitting TRBD1. Germline CDR1 is MDHEN and CDR2 is SYDVKM. V shed 3 bases, J shed 7 bases, and the junction held 11 bases outside the gene matches. There are 16 residues in the CDR3.

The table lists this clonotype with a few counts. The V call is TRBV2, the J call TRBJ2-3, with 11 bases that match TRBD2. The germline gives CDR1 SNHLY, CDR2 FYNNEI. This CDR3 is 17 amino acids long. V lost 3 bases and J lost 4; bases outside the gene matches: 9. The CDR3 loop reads CASSDGASGRLADTQYF. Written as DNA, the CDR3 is TGTGCCAGCAGTGACGGGGCTAGCGGGAGGCTAGCAGATACGCAGTATTTT.

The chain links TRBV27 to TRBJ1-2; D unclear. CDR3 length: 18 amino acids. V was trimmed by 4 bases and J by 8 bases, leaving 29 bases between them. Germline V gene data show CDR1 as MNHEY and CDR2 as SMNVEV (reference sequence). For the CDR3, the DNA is TGTGCCAGCAGTTCCACTTGGTCAGCGGACTATCTCGCTGACGGCTACACCTTC. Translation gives CASSSTWSADYLADGYTF.

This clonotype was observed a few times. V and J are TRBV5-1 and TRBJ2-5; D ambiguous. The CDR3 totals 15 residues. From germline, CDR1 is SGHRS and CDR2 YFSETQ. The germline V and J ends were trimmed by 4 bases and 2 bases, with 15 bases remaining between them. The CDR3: CASSRNLGQQETQYF. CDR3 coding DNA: TGCGCCAGCAGCCGAAACCTGGGCCAACAAGAGACCCAGTACTTC.